The source of this T cell receptor beta chain is a study of T cell responses to AZD1222 COVID-19 vaccine. CDR1 and CDR2 from the germline V gene are WNHNN and SYGVQD (reference sequence). CDR3 length: 13 residues. Trimming pared 4 bases from V and 5 bases from J, leaving 11 bases between. Method: immunoSEQ multiplex PCR; TCRdb's copy keeps in-frame clones and lacks some. The table lists around 130,000 clones, around 94% of them singletons. This sample comprised peripheral blood, obtained on day 0 of AZD1222 vaccination. The TCR originated in an adult in good health. V is TRBV10-1 and J is TRBJ2-5; D is perhaps TRBD1 or TRBD2 (5 bases each). The CDR3 is CASSANWGETQYF. In nucleotides, the CDR3 is TGCGCCAGCAGTGCCAACTGGGGGGAGACCCAGTACTTC.